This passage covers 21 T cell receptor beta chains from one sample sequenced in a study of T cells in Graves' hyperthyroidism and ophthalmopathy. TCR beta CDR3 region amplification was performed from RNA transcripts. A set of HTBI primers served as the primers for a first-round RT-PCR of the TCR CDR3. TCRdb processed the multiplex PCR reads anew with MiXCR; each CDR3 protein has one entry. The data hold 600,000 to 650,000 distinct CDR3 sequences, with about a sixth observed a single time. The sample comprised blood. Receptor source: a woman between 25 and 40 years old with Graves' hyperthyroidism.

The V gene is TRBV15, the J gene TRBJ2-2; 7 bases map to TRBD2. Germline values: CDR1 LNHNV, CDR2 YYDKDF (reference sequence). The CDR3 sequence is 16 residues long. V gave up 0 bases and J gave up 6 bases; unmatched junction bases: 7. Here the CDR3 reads CATSRDRGGSAGELFF. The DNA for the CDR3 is TGTGCCACCAGCAGAGATCGGGGAGGGTCGGCCGGGGAGCTGTTTTTT. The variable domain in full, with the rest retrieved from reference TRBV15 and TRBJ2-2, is DAMVIQNPRYQVTQFGKPVTLSCSQTLNHNVMYWYQQKSSQAPKLLFHYYDKDFNNEADTPDNFQSRRPNTSFCFLDIRSPGLGDTAMYLCATSRDRGGSAGELFFGEGSRLTVL.

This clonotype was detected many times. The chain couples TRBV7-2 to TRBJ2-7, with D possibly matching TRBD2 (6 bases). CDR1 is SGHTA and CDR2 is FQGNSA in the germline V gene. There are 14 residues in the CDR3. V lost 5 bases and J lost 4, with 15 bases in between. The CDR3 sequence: CASSRRDSSYEQYF. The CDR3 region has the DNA TGTGCCAGCAGCCGCCGGGACTCGTCATACGAGCAGTACTTC.

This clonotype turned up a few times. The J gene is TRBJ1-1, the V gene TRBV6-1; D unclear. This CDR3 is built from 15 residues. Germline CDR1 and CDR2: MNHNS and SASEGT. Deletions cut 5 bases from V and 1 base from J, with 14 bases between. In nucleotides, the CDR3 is TGTGCCAGCAGTTCCCCCCCTCAGAGGAACACTGAAGCTTTCTTT. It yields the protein CASSSPPQRNTEAFF.

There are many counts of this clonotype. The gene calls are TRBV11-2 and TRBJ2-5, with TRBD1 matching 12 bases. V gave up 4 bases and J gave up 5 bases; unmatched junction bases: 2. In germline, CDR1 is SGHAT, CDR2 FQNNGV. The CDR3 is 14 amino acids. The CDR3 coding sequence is TGTGCCAGCAGCTCCGGGACAGGGGGCGAGACCCAGTACTTC. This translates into CASSSGTGGETQYF.

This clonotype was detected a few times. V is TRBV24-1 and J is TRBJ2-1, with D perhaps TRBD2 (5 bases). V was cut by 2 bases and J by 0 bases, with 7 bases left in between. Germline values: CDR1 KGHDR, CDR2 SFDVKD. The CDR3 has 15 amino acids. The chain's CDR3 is CATSDSGNSYNEQFF. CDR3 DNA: TGTGCCACCAGTGATTCGGGGAACTCCTACAATGAGCAGTTCTTC.

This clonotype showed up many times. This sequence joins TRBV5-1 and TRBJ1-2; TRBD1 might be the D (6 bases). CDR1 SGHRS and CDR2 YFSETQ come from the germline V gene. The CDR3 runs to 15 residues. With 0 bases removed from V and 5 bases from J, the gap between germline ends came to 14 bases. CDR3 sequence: CASSLGRGRGYGYTF. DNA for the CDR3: TGCGCCAGCAGCTTGGGTCGGGGGCGTGGATATGGCTACACCTTC.

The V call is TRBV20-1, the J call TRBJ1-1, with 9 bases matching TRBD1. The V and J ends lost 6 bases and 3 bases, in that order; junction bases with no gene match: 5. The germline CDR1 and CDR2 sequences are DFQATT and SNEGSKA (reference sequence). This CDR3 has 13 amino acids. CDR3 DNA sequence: TGCAGTGCCGAGACAGGGGGTGACACTGAAGCTTTCTTT. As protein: CSAETGGDTEAFF.

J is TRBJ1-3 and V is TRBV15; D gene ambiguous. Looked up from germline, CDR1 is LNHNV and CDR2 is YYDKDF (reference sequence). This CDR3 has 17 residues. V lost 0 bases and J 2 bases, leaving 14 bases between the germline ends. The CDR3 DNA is TGTGCCACCAGCAGAGACGATGTGATTAGAACTGGAAACACCATATATTTT. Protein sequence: CATSRDDVIRTGNTIYF.

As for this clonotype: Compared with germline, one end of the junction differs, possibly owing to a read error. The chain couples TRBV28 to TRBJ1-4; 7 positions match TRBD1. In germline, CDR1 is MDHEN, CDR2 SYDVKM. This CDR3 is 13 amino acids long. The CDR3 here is CASFRGDGENLFF. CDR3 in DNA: TGTGCCAGCTTCAGGGGGGATGGTGAAAACCTGTTTTTT. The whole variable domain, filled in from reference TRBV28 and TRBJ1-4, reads DVKVTQSSRYLVKRTGEKVFLECVQDMDHENMFWYRQDPGLGLRLIYFSYDVKMKEKGDIPEGYSVSREKKERFSLILESASTNQTSMYLCASFRGDGENLFFGSGTQLSVL.

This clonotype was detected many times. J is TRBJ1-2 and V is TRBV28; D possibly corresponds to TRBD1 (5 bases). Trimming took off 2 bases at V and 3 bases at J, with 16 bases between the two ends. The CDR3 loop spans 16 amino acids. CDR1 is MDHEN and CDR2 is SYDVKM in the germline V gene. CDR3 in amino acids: CASSLSQKGRDYGYTF. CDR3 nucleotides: TGTGCCAGCAGTTTAAGTCAGAAGGGCAGGGACTATGGCTACACCTTC.

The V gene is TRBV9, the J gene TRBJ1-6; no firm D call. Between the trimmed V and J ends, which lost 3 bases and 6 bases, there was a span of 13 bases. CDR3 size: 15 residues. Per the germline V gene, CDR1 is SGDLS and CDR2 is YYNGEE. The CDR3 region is CASSALPGPNSPLHF. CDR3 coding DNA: TGTGCCAGCAGCGCCTTACCGGGTCCTAATTCACCCCTCCACTTT.

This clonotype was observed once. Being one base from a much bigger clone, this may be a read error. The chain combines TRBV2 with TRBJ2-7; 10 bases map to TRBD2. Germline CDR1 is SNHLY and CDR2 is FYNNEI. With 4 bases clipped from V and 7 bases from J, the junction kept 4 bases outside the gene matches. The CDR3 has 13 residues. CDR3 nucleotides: TGTGCCAGCAGTGGGACTAGCGGATGGGAGCAGTACTTC. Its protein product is CASSGTSGWEQYF. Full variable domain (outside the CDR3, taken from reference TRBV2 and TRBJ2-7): EPEVTQTPSHQVTQMGQEVILRCVPISNHLYFYWYRQILGQKVEFLVSFYNNEISEKSEIFDDQFSVERPDGSNFTLKIRSTKLEDSAMYFCASSGTSGWEQYFGPGTRLTVT.

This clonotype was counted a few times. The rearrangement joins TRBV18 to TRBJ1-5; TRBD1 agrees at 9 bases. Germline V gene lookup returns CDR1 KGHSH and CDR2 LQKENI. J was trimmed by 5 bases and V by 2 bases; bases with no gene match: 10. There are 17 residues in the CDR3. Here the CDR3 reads CASSPTPGQGVDQPQHF. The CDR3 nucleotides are TGTGCCAGCTCACCAACACCGGGACAGGGTGTGGATCAGCCCCAGCATTTT.

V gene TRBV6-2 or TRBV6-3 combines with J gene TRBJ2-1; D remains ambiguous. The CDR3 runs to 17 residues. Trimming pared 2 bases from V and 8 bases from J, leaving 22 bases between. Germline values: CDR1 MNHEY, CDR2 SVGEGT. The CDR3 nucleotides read TGTGCCAGCAGTTACGTGCCAGGTGACTCCCGTGGGCATGAGCAGTTCTTC. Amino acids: CASSYVPGDSRGHEQFF.

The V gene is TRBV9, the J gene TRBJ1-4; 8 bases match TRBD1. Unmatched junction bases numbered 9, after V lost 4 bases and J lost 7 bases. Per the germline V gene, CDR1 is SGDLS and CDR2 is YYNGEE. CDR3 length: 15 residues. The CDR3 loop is CASSTLTGEVEKLFF. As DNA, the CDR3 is TGTGCCAGCAGCACCTTGACAGGGGAGGTTGAAAAACTGTTTTTT.

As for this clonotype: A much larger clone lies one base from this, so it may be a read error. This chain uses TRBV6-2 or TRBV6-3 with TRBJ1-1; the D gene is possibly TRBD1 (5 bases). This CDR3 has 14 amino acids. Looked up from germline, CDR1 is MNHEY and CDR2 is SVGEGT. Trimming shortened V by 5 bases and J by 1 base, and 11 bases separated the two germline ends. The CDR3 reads CASSHRRPNTEAFF. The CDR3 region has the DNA TGTGCCAGCAGTCACAGGAGACCGAACACTGAAGCTTTCTTT.

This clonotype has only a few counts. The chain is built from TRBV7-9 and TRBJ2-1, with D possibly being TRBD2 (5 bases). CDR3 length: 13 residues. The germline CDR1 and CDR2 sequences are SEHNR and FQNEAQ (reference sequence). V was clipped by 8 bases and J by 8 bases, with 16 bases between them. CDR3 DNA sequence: TGTGCCAGCGGGAGCCCCCAAAACGATGAGCAGTTCTTC. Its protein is CASGSPQNDEQFF.

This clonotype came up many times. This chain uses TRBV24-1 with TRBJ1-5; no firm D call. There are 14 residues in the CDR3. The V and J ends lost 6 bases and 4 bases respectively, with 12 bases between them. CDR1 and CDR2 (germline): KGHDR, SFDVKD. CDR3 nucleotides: TGTGCCACCAGTTACGGCGGAGTGAATCAGCCCCAGCATTTT. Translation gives CATSYGGVNQPQHF.

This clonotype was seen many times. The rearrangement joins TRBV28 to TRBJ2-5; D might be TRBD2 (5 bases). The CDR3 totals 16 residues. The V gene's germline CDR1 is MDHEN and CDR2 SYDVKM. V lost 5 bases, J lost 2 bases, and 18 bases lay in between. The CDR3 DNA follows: TGTGCCAGCAGTACGTACCTAGGAGGAATTCAAGAGACCCAGTACTTC. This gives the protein CASSTYLGGIQETQYF.

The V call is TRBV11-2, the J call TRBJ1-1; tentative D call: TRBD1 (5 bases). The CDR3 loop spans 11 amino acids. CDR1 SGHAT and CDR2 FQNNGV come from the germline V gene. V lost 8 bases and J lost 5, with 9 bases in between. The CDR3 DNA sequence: TGTGCCAGCTGCGAGGGGACTGAAGCTTTCTTT. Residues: CASCEGTEAFF. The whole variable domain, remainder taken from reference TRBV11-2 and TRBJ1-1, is EAGVAQSPRYKIIEKRQSVAFWCNPISGHATLYWYQQILGQGPKLLIQFQNNGVVDDSQLPKDRFSAERLKGVDSTLKIQPAKLEDSAVYLCASCEGTEAFFGQGTRLTVV.

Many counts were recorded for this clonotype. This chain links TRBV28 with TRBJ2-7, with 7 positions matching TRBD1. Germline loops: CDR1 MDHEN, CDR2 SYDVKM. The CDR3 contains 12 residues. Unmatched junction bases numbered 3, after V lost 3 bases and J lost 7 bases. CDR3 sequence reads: CASSFRGNEQYF. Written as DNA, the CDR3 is TGTGCCAGCAGTTTCAGGGGGAATGAGCAGTACTTC.